The clone carrying this TCR beta chain has just a few counts. Orbital computed tomography and thyroid ultrasound, together with serum TRAb and thyroxine and clinical symptoms, were used for diagnoses. The TCR beta CDR3 regions underwent amplification using RNA transcripts as the source. The study used the HTBI primer set for a first-round RT-PCR of the TCR CDR3. TCRdb used MiXCR to reprocess the multiplex PCR reads, holding one entry per CDR3 protein. The sample holds around 560,000 distinct CDR3 sequences; around 17% are singletons and the top ten take roughly 18%. The data are from a study of T cells in Graves' hyperthyroidism and ophthalmopathy. The CDR3 sequence is 16 residues long. Germline loops: CDR1 LNHDA, CDR2 SQIVND (reference sequence). The V end lost 11 bases, the J end lost 9 bases, and 26 bases lay between the germline ends.

The gene calls are TRBV19 and TRBJ1-6, with a weak D call TRBD1 (5 bases). Sequencing was done on a sample of blood. The TCR originated in a woman aged 18 to 35 with Graves' hyperthyroidism. DNA of the CDR3: TGTGCCTCTACCCCCGGTGGGACCTACGGGAGTTCACCCCTCCACTTT. Protein sequence: CASTPGGTYGSSPLHF.